This T cell receptor (beta chain) was identified during a study of T cell repertoires in cytomegalovirus infection. The wider study: Through public TCR beta signatures, both CMV infection and matching HLA type were indicated. General study findings and limits: In two of eight donors, the top clonotype was HLA-C-restricted CMV-specific. CMV carriers having the relevant HLA were flagged by cumulative public TCR beta family frequency.

In its sample, this clonotype was seen a few times. Its antigen remains unidentified. From the reads, TCRdb called clonotypes with MiXCR, one entry per CDR3 protein. The table shows approximately 340,000 distinct CDR3 sequences, with almost 30% occurring only once. CDR3 length equals 13 residues. Germline V gene sequence: CDR1 MNHNS, CDR2 SASEGT. Between the trimmed V and J ends, which lost 4 bases and 8 bases, there was a span of 12 bases. This TCR was sampled from a human donor in good health (CMV status not recorded). Some clones in this sample may be carry-over from other donors' samples. The material was cultured PBMCs, obtained from culture after CMV antigen stimulation. The chain is built from TRBV6-1 and TRBJ1-5; unclear D gene. As DNA, the CDR3 is TGTGCCAGCAGTGGTTCGACAATTGAGCCCCAGCATTTT. Its translation: CASSGSTIEPQHF.